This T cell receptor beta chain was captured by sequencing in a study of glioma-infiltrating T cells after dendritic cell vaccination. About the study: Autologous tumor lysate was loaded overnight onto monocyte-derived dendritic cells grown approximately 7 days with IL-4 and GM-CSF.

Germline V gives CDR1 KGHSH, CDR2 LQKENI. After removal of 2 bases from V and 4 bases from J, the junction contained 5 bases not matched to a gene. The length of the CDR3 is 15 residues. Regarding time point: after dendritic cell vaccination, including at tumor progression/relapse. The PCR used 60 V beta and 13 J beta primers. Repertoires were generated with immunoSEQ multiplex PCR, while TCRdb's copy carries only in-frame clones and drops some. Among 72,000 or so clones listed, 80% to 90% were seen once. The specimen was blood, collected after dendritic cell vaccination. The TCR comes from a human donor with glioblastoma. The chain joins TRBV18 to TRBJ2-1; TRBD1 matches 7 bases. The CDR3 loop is CASSPIGGLYNEQFF. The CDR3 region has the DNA TGTGCCAGCTCACCAATAGGGGGCCTTTACAATGAGCAGTTCTTC.